Reported below is one T cell receptor (beta chain). No cognate antigen has been identified for it. No base quality information exists; no much larger clone differs at one position. The library was built by means of the immunoSEQ multiplex PCR assay. TCRdb obtained this table from immuneACCESS and retained in-frame rearrangements with V and J assigned. These tables miss some clones; where compared with another copy, unresolved V genes account for less than half of the shortfall, and the remainder is unexplained. The sample yields roughly 72,000 clones; around 94% were counted once. Around 0.4% of the sample rests with the top ten. This sample stems from a study of technical replicates of blood from a few donors (dated by TCRdb to about 2017). This TCR was recovered from a human donor in good health. The sample consisted of T cells isolated from PBMCs.

The encoded CDR3 is CASSQRQAGAFF. The DNA is as follows: TGTGCCAGCAGCCAGAGACAGGCAGGAGCTTTCTTT. This chain joins TRBV2 to TRBJ1-1; TRBD1 is a weak D gene call, 6 bases matching. Based on the germline V gene, the CDR1 and CDR2 sequences are SNHLY and FYNNEI. V is pared back by 6 bases and J by 10 bases, with 15 bases lying between the germline termini. The CDR3 runs 12 amino acids, cysteine and phenylalanine included. The DNA shown is the 36-base CDR3, in frame from base 1.